Listed below are T cell receptor beta chains from one sample, sequenced in a study of cytomegalovirus exposure and HLA in healthy donors. Profiling relied on immunoSEQ multiplex PCR, and the TCRdb table lists in-frame clones only, not all of them. Among 90,000 to 150,000 clones listed, 60% to 85% were seen once. Input material: PBMCs. The source of these receptors is a woman aged 25 to 39 in good health and CMV-seropositive. Each CDR3 is given with its conserved first and last residue.

v_gene	CDR3aa
TRBV9	CASSSLSSGVSGELFF
TRBV5-5	CASSTPDRGGTDTQYF
TRBV15	CATSTILEGTEAFF
TRBV4-3	CASSQDIASGGSEQYF
TRBV10-3	CAISETPNTEAFF
TRBV7-2	CASSLESSTKLFF
TRBV2	CASSAESGGKTLQFF
TRBV27	CASSFSLRVNTEAFF
TRBV5-4	CASSLWGGSEQFF
TRBV7-3	CASSSGLGTEAFF
TRBV2	CASRGDRGANYGYTF
TRBV7-9	CASSLGTGSYEQYF
TRBV7-9	CASSLARRTEAFF
TRBV11-2	CASSSHRQGGRNTEAFF
TRBV7-2	CASSMTGPGNTIYF
TRBV9	CASSAGTGANSPLHF
TRBV13	CASSFSRRSYGYTF
TRBV7-9	CASSFAVNEKLFF
TRBV4-3	CASSQDAGGYATDTQYF
TRBV6-6	CASSLKGGNEKLFF
TRBV11-2	CATLTGVRELFF
TRBV5-1	CASRLEQGPQTQYF
TRBV11-2	CASSLVGQGEAFF
TRBV28	CASSLGGTQYF
TRBV2	CASSEDRAEHF
TRBV9	CASSVGQGSNEKLFF
TRBV4-1	CASSQAEVAGGRVYEQYF
TRBV6-5	CASSSLAAGANYGYTF
TRBV4-3	CASSPSLQGYGGPDSPLHF
TRBV7-3	CASSSSGTGNEKLFF
TRBV5-6	CASSLTKLYYEQYF
TRBV6-5	CASSSGGEQYF
TRBV15	CATSRQSSEGGGSYNEQFF
TRBV10-3	CAIRKTSGGPDTQYF
TRBV6-5	CASKIDRAETYEQYF
TRBV15	CATSRDLSKEQFF
TRBV5-4	CASSLWGLGPSTDTQYF
TRBV27	CASNTQGKRDNEQFF
TRBV9	CASSPVGGAEAFF
TRBV7-2	CASSPWTRETQYF
TRBV15	CATSRDSGPGLAAFF
TRBV30	CAWEPPGGVGYGYTF
TRBV18	CASSPPSYGGIQTPDTQYF
TRBV5-4	CASSQTKTAGGSDTQYF
TRBV28	CASSTRTGRFSYEQYF
TRBV14	CASSQVGRGGYNEQFF
TRBV1	CTSSHQRGGSTDTQYF